This T cell receptor beta chain is drawn from a study of CD8+CD57+ T cells in acquired aplastic anemia. Study findings and constraints: The number of CD8+ CDR3 sequences shared by patients and controls was twenty-nine.

Points on this clonotype: The antigen remains undetermined.

Sequencing involved patients with CD8+CD57+ cell expansion previously shown by flow cytometry. TCR beta VDJ and CDR3 profiling used genomic DNA as template. MiXCR was run by TCRdb on the reads, yielding one entry per CDR3 protein. The sample consists of 200,000 or so distinct CDR3 sequences, around 47% of them appearing once. The CDR3 is made up of 17 amino acids. Germline CDR1 and CDR2: ENHRY and SYGVKD. The V and J ends lost 4 bases and 5 bases, in that order; junction bases with no gene match: 14. This sequence joins TRBV10-3 and TRBJ2-7; 10 bases map to TRBD2. The TCR originated in a human donor with aplastic anemia. Sequencing input: sorted CD4+, CD8+, or CD8+CD57+ T cells (not recorded which) from PBMCs. The CDR3 loop is CAISAGTSAILAHEQYF. The CDR3 coding sequence is TGTGCCATCAGTGCCGGGACTAGCGCCATTTTGGCCCACGAGCAGTACTTC.